The 9 T cell receptor beta chains given below trace back to one sample, sequenced in a study of vaccination and CD4 T cells after COVID-19 (dated by TCRdb to 2022 to 2024). No antigen has been identified for these receptors. What this sample's treatment or condition label stands for: approximately 10-day PBMC culture with coronavirus spike peptide pools or control peptides (ViraFEST assay). Receptors were amplified or captured by PCR. The sequencer listed for this sample is Illumina iSeq 100. TCR sequencing of DNA from cultured CD4+ T cells used the Oncomine TCR Beta short-read assay at the Johns Hopkins FTIC core. Starting from the raw public reads, TCRdb applied fastp trimming at Q25, assembled clones with MiXCR and retained in-frame beta chains. When rows share a CDR3 protein, they turn into one entry using the most common DNA and genes. The sample profile shows about 18,000 distinct CDR3 sequences; roughly 78% of them were found once. The leading ten clones occupy around 17% of the sample.

Sequencing used CD4+ T cells from blood, cultured in vitro, obtained after SARS-CoV-2 vaccination. These receptors were obtained from a human donor who received a COVID-19 vaccine.

CDR3 nucleotide sequence: TGTGCCAGCAGCCCTGTTTCGTCACCCCTCCACTTT. This gives the protein CASSPVSSPLHF. V gene TRBV7-2 combines with J gene TRBJ1-6, with D hard to call. The CDR3 totals 12 residues. Germline CDR1 is SGHTA and CDR2 is FQGNSA. V lost 5 bases and J 10 bases, leaving 9 bases between the germline ends.

The chain carries TRBV10-2 and TRBJ1-6; D perhaps matches TRBD1 (6 bases). V dropped 0 bases and J dropped 7 bases, with 13 bases sitting between them. The length of the CDR3 is 16 residues. The germline gives CDR1 WSHSY, CDR2 SAAADI. This CDR3 is CASSESGGGVNSPLHF. In DNA, the CDR3 is TGCGCCAGCAGTGAGTCGGGAGGGGGTGTGAATTCACCCCTCCACTTT.

This chain links TRBV6-5 with TRBJ1-2; tentative D call: TRBD1 (5 bases). V was clipped by 2 bases and J by 8 bases, with 9 bases between them. Per germline, CDR1 MNHEY and CDR2 SVGAGI. The CDR3 contains 12 residues. The chain's CDR3 is CASSYSRGGYTF. The CDR3 DNA follows: TGTGCCAGCAGTTACAGTAGGGGAGGCTACACCTTC.

This chain uses TRBV19 with TRBJ1-5; 8 positions match TRBD1. Per the germline V gene, CDR1 is LNHDA and CDR2 is SQIVND (reference sequence). The CDR3 totals 15 residues. The trim removed 6 bases at V and 7 bases at J, leaving 11 bases unmatched. The CDR3 bases are TGTGCCAGTAGCGAAGAAGACAGGGGAAGACAGCCCCAGCATTTT. Encoded protein: CASSEEDRGRQPQHF. Complete variable domain (other parts from reference TRBV19 and TRBJ1-5): DGGITQSPKYLFRKEGQNVTLSCEQNLNHDAMYWYRQDPGQGLRLIYYSQIVNDFQKGDIAEGYSVSREKKESFPLTVTSAQKNPTAFYLCASSEEDRGRQPQHFGDGTRLSIL.

On this clonotype: An end of the junction differs from the germline gene, which may be a read error. This sequence joins TRBV19 and TRBJ1-5, with 7 bases fitting TRBD1. CDR1 is LNHDA, CDR2 SQIVND, per germline (reference sequence). The CDR3 covers 14 residues. The DNA for the CDR3 is TGTGCCAGTAGTAGGGACAGTGGCAATCAGCCTCAGCATTTT. Translating it yields CASSRDSGNQPQHF. The complete variable domain, with remaining parts taken from reference TRBV19 and TRBJ1-5, reads DGGITQSPKYLFRKEGQNVTLSCEQNLNHDAMYWYRQDPGQGLRLIYYSQIVNDFQKGDIAEGYSVSREKKESFPLTVTSAQKNPTAFYLCASSRDSGNQPQHFGDGTRLSIL.

This chain uses TRBV20-1 with TRBJ2-3; TRBD2 matches at 7 bases. The CDR3 contains 15 residues. V was pared by 6 bases and J by 2 bases, with 11 bases of the junction left unmatched. The germline CDR1 and CDR2 sequences are DFQATT and SNEGSKA (reference sequence). In DNA, the CDR3 is TGCAGTGCCGCGACCTCTAGCGGACCCACAGATACGCAGTATTTT. Protein sequence: CSAATSSGPTDTQYF.

This clonotype was recorded a few times. The CDR3 is CASSEKADGQPQHF. The CDR3 DNA reads TGCGCCAGCAGTGAGAAGGCAGATGGTCAGCCCCAGCATTTT. This chain joins TRBV10-2 and TRBJ1-5; no clear D. This CDR3 spans 14 amino acids. Trimming took off 2 bases at V and 6 bases at J, with 11 bases between the two ends. Per the germline V gene, CDR1 is WSHSY and CDR2 is SAAADI.

The rearrangement uses TRBV2 and TRBJ2-3; perhaps TRBD2 as D (7 bases). Looked up from germline, CDR1 is SNHLY and CDR2 is FYNNEI. This CDR3 is 15 amino acids long. V was cut by 3 bases and J by 4 bases, with 14 bases left in between. CDR3 coding DNA: TGTGCCAGCAGTGATGGGGGGGGGCGAGCAGATACGCAGTATTTT. This sequence encodes CASSDGGGRADTQYF. The full variable domain, rest sourced from reference TRBV2 and TRBJ2-3, is EPEVTQTPSHQVTQMGQEVILRCVPISNHLYFYWYRQILGQKVEFLVSFYNNEISEKSEIFDDQFSVERPDGSNFTLKIRSTKLEDSAMYFCASSDGGGRADTQYFGPGTRLTVL.

The rearrangement links TRBV14 to TRBJ1-6; 8 positions match TRBD1. CDR1 SGHDN and CDR2 FVKESK come from the germline V gene. This CDR3 region has 19 residues. V shed 4 bases and J 8 bases; nucleotides not matched to a gene: 19. The CDR3 DNA reads as TGTGCCAGCAGCCTAATCCAAAGACTTGCGGGACAGGCCTATTCACCCCTCCACTTT. Protein: CASSLIQRLAGQAYSPLHF.